The rows below give T cell receptor beta chains drawn from one sample of a study of control samples from healthy donors and cancer patients. Some clones are missing from TCRdb's copy, which holds only in-frame ones; the method was immunoSEQ multiplex PCR. The sample lists some 120,000 clones, over 85% seen once, with roughly 2.6% in the top ten. Material: blood. The receptors were gathered from a man younger than 45 in good health. Both conserved end residues are part of each CDR3. D genes are given only for firm matches. Size tells how often a clone was seen (once, few, many) or the class of an expanded clone, and some rows leave it out.

CDR3 DNA | CDR3 protein | CDR3 length | clone size | J gene | V gene | D gene
TGCGCCAGCAGTGAGTCGGTGAATTCACCCCTCCACTTT | CASSESVNSPLHF | 13 | . | TRBJ1-6 | TRBV10-1 | .
TGTGCCAGCAGCACGCACAGGGTAGGCTACGAGCAGTACTTC | CASSTHRVGYEQYF | 14 | . | TRBJ2-7 | TRBV21-1 | .
TGTGCCAGCAGTTACGGTAGGACAGACGGGTTATCCTACGAGCAGTACTTC | CASSYGRTDGLSYEQYF | 17 | . | TRBJ2-7 | TRBV6-2/TRBV6-3 | .
TGTGCCAGCAGCCAAGAGAGGTTCGCAGATACGCAGTATTTT | CASSQERFADTQYF | 14 | . | TRBJ2-3 | TRBV14 | .
TGCGCCAGCAGCCAGGCGCAGGGGCAGAGCCTGAACTATGGCTACACCTTC | CASSQAQGQSLNYGYTF | 17 | . | TRBJ1-2 | TRBV4-1 | .
TGTGCCAGCAGCCCGGAAGGCAGCACAGATACGCAGTATTTT | CASSPEGSTDTQYF | 14 | . | TRBJ2-3 | TRBV7-2 | .
TGTGCCAGCAGTGAGTGGGGGCAATCCCTCCACTTT | CASSEWGQSLHF | 12 | . | TRBJ1-6 | TRBV6-1 | .
TGTGCCAGCAGCTTATCTCAGGGTGGTGGGGCCAACGTCCTGACTTTC | CASSLSQGGGANVLTF | 16 | . | TRBJ2-6 | TRBV7-6 | .
TGTGCCAGCAGCCCGGTATTGGGGGGGGCCTACAATGAGCAGTTCTTC | CASSPVLGGAYNEQFF | 16 | . | TRBJ2-1 | TRBV13 | TRBD2
TGTGCCAGCAGCCAAGGTAGAACTAGCGGGGGGGCCAATGAGCAGTTCTTC | CASSQGRTSGGANEQFF | 17 | few | TRBJ2-1 | TRBV4-2 | TRBD2
TGTGCTACGGCTAGAGCGGGGGGTCTCTACGAGCAGTACTTC | CATARAGGLYEQYF | 14 | . | TRBJ2-7 | TRBV7-2 | TRBD2
TGTGCCAGCACCTCTCTACAGGCGCCTAGGTCGTTAAACACCATATATTTT | CASTSLQAPRSLNTIYF | 17 | . | TRBJ1-3 | TRBV27 | .
TGCGCCAGCAGCTTAGAACTACCTCGCACAGATACGCAGTATTTT | CASSLELPRTDTQYF | 15 | . | TRBJ2-3 | TRBV5-1 | .
TGTGCCAGCAGGGACACCTATACTTCACCCCTCCACTTT | CASRDTYTSPLHF | 13 | . | TRBJ1-6 | TRBV28 | .
TGTGCCACCAGTGGGGTCAGGTACACCGGGGAGCTGTTTTTT | CATSGVRYTGELFF | 14 | . | TRBJ2-2 | TRBV24-1 | .
TGTGCCAGCAGCACCGGGACAACCAATTCACCCCTCCACTTT | CASSTGTTNSPLHF | 14 | . | TRBJ1-6 | TRBV5-4 | .
TGTGCCAGTAGTATCCAGGACCGCGCTGAAGCTTTCTTT | CASSIQDRAEAFF | 13 | . | TRBJ1-1 | TRBV19 | .
TGTGCCAGCAGCTTAGAAGGTGGGGGATACGAGCAGTACTTC | CASSLEGGGYEQYF | 14 | . | TRBJ2-7 | TRBV7-3 | .
TGTGCCAGCAGCCGTCAGGACTCCATGAACACTGAAGCTTTCTTT | CASSRQDSMNTEAFF | 15 | . | TRBJ1-1 | TRBV5-4 | .
TGTGCCAGCAGTGAATCAATCGACAGTTCCCAAGTCTATGGCTACACCTTC | CASSESIDSSQVYGYTF | 17 | . | TRBJ1-2 | TRBV25-1 | .
TGTGCCATCAGTCAGAGGGGCAATGAGCAGTTCTTC | CAISQRGNEQFF | 12 | . | TRBJ2-1 | TRBV10-3 | .
TGCGCCAGCAGCTTGAACGGAGCGGTCAATCAGCCCCAGCATTTT | CASSLNGAVNQPQHF | 15 | . | TRBJ1-5 | TRBV5-1 | .
TGTGCCAGCAGCTTAGGGAGCCGAAAGGATACGCAGTATTTT | CASSLGSRKDTQYF | 14 | . | TRBJ2-3 | TRBV7-9 | .
TGTGCCAGCTCCCCTACCTTTGTGAACACTGAAGCTTTCTTT | CASSPTFVNTEAFF | 14 | . | TRBJ1-1 | TRBV18 | .
TGTGCCAGCAGTTTAGATAAGGGGGCTAACTATGGCTACACCTTC | CASSLDKGANYGYTF | 15 | . | TRBJ1-2 | TRBV27 | .
TGTGCCAGTAGTATAGGCAGAAGGACAGACACTGAAGCTTTCTTT | CASSIGRRTDTEAFF | 15 | . | TRBJ1-1 | TRBV19 | .
TGTGCCAGCAGCTTACAGGGCGTGGGAAACACCATATATTTT | CASSLQGVGNTIYF | 14 | . | TRBJ1-3 | TRBV7-8 | .
TGTGCCAGCAGTTTAAACCGCAGCAATCAGCCCCAGCATTTT | CASSLNRSNQPQHF | 14 | . | TRBJ1-5 | TRBV27 | .